The next 9 T cell receptor beta chains were all read from a single sample in a study of Ad26.COV2.S vaccination and SARS-CoV-2 variants. Sequenced by immunoSEQ multiplex PCR; TCRdb stores in-frame clones only, minus some. The data show over 400,000 clones, around 92% seen once. As for treatment: some 19 received Ad26.COV2.S at low or high dose, single or two shots; 5 received placebo; per-sample allocation not given. Sampling was done on day 63 after the first vaccine or placebo injection. The sequencing used peripheral blood, collected in a trial of Ad26.COV2.S vaccine versus placebo. The receptors stem from a person between 18 and 65 years old who received the Ad26.COV2.S COVID-19 vaccine or a placebo.

J is TRBJ1-2 and V is TRBV12-5; tentatively, D is TRBD1 (5 bases). The V gene lost 1 base and the J gene lost 7 bases, with 19 bases spanning the gap. Germline V gene data show CDR1 as LGHNT and CDR2 as FRNRAP. The CDR3 spans 16 residues. The CDR3 DNA reads as TGTGCTAGTGGTTTGGCACCCTTGCTAGGGGCGGGTGGCTACACCTTC. It specifies CASGLAPLLGAGGYTF.

DNA of the CDR3: TGCGCCAGCAGCCAAGATCGACAGCCATCTAACTATGGCTACACCTTC. As protein: CASSQDRQPSNYGYTF. This chain links TRBV4-1 with TRBJ1-2; D is perhaps TRBD1 (5 bases). This CDR3 contains 16 residues. V shed 0 bases and J shed 0 bases, with 11 bases lying between them. Germline CDR1 reads MGHRA; CDR2 reads YSYEKL.

The V and J genes are TRBV20-1 and TRBJ1-5; D gene unclear. V was clipped by 5 bases and J by 6 bases, with 5 bases between them. There are 10 residues in the CDR3. Germline V lookup: CDR1 DFQATT, CDR2 SNEGSKA (reference sequence). CDR3 protein: CSADGQPQHF. The CDR3 region has the DNA TGCAGTGCTGATGGTCAGCCCCAGCATTTT.

This chain uses TRBV6-1 with TRBJ2-3; D possibly corresponds to TRBD1 (6 bases). V was pared by 1 base and J by 4 bases, with 15 bases between. There are 16 residues in the CDR3. In germline, CDR1 is MNHNS, CDR2 SASEGT. This CDR3 reads CASSEGTGLGADTQYF. CDR3 in DNA: TGTGCCAGCAGTGAAGGAACAGGGTTAGGGGCAGATACGCAGTATTTT.

This chain uses TRBV29-1 with TRBJ2-7; 7 bases agree with TRBD1. Germline CDR1 reads SQVTM; CDR2 reads ANQGSEA. The CDR3 is 14 residues long. Trimming took 6 bases from V and 2 from J; bases not matched to a gene: 10. CDR3 in DNA: TGCAGCGTGGTAACCGGGACAGTAGCCTACGAGCAGTACTTC. It specifies CSVVTGTVAYEQYF.

The chain combines TRBV6-2 or TRBV6-3 with TRBJ1-1; no definite D call. V dropped 5 bases and J dropped 0 bases, with 10 bases sitting between them. The V gene's germline CDR1 is MNHEY and CDR2 SVGEGT. The CDR3 totals 14 residues. CDR3 amino acids: CASSPSIMNTEAFF. In DNA form, the CDR3 reads TGTGCCAGCAGTCCAAGTATAATGAACACTGAAGCTTTCTTT.

The chain joins TRBV6-2 or TRBV6-3 to TRBJ2-5, with D perhaps TRBD1 or TRBD2 (5 bases each). The V and J ends lost 5 bases and 5 bases respectively, with 18 bases between them. Looked up from germline, CDR1 is MNHEY and CDR2 is SVGEGT. The length of the CDR3 is 15 residues. Written as DNA, the CDR3 is TGTGCCAGCAGTCCCCGGGACCCCGGCCGGGAGACCCAGTACTTC. Residues: CASSPRDPGRETQYF.

This rearrangement joins TRBV18 to TRBJ1-6; D uncertain. CDR3 length equals 15 residues. Germline CDR1 is KGHSH and CDR2 is LQKENI. Trimming removed 6 bases at V and 8 bases at J, with 17 bases between. The CDR3 loop reads CASSPGRLGDSPLHF. The CDR3 region has the DNA TGTGCCAGCTCTCCTGGAAGGCTTGGCGATTCACCCCTCCACTTT.

CDR3 nucleotides: TGTGCCAGCAGACTAGCGGGGAAACAAGAGACCCAGTACTTC. Translation: CASRLAGKQETQYF. V usage is TRBV27 and J usage is TRBJ2-5; TRBD2 agrees at 10 bases. With 6 bases clipped from V and 2 bases from J, the junction kept 3 bases outside the gene matches. Germline V gives CDR1 MNHEY, CDR2 SMNVEV (reference sequence). The CDR3 sequence is 14 residues long.